This entry describes one T cell receptor beta chain. The target antigen is unknown. The sample is drawn from a study of graft-versus-host responses after intestinal transplantation. Whole-study context: All of the recipients had induction that used anti-thymocyte globulin, then tacrolimus and steroids for two to four years. Study-level results: Present in recipient marrow, GvH clones included some that appeared first in ileum or blood.

Data came from immunoSEQ multiplex PCR; TCRdb stores just in-frame clones and leaves some out. The sample shows tens of thousands of clones, 75% to 95% of them seen only once. Material: unstimulated CD8+ T cells sorted from spleen or lymph node cells, obtained before intestinal transplant. The receptor was derived from a human donor who received an intestinal transplant.

The CDR3 coding sequence is TGTGCCAGCACCCCTGGGGGGGGCCTCTACAATGAGCAGTTCTTC. As protein: CASTPGGGLYNEQFF. J is TRBJ2-1 and V is TRBV6-6, with D tentatively TRBD2 (7 bases). Per the germline V gene, CDR1 is MNHNY and CDR2 is SVGAGI (reference sequence). The CDR3 has 15 amino acids. The germline V and J ends were trimmed by 7 bases and 3 bases, with 16 bases remaining between them.